The clone carrying this T cell receptor beta chain was found a few times. Its target is not known. CDR1 and CDR2 from the germline V gene are DFQATT and SNEGSKA (reference sequence). The CDR3 runs to 15 residues. Trimming shortened V by 3 bases and J by 0 bases, and 13 bases separated the two germline ends. General observations from the study: Tumor memory CD4+ T cell TCR gene usage was found to cluster with blood and lymph node memory CD4+ cells and with lymph node naive CD4+ cells. The larger-cohort validation was restricted to a single TCR beta V-J rearrangement rather than whole repertoires.

Using its own MiXCR run on the 5' RACE reads, TCRdb lists one record per CDR3 protein. The sample lists over 50,000 distinct CDR3 sequences; approximately 25% were seen once. Sequenced sample: tumor-infiltrating naive CD4+ T cells sorted from the breast tumor. The sample's subset: naive CD4+ T cells, CD4+CD45RA+CD25-. The V call is TRBV20-1, the J call TRBJ2-3; perhaps TRBD1 as D (5 bases). The origin of this receptor is a female donor with breast cancer. CDR3 sequence (DNA): TGCAGTGCTAGGGACAAAACTCCTAGCACAGATACGCAGTATTTT. Amino acid sequence: CSARDKTPSTDTQYF.